Shown below are 13 T cell receptor beta chains from a single sample sequenced in a study of shared clonotypes between healthy human individuals. Using immunoSEQ multiplex PCR, the repertoire was profiled, and TCRdb retains in-frame clones only, with some absent. Of some 360,000 clones listed, around 67% were seen once; the top ten hold over 9.5%. The sequencing input was memory CD4+ T cells sorted from blood. Subset in this sample: CD45RA-negative fraction. These receptors originate from a man between 25 and 39 years old in good health.

This chain links TRBV7-7 with TRBJ2-3; D may be TRBD1 (5 bases). Germline V gene sequence: CDR1 SSHAT, CDR2 FNYEAQ (reference sequence). The CDR3 length is 15 residues. Trimming shortened V by 5 bases and J by 2 bases, and 14 bases separated the two germline ends. The CDR3, as DNA: TGTGCCAGCAGCCAAGGGGCCCAAATCACAGATACGCAGTATTTT. The encoded protein is CASSQGAQITDTQYF. Full variable domain (missing parts from reference TRBV7-7 and TRBJ2-3): GAGVSQSPRYKVTKRGQDVTLRCDPISSHATLYWYQQALGQGPEFLTYFNYEAQPDKSGLPSDRFSAERPEGSISTLTIQRTEQRDSAMYRCASSQGAQITDTQYFGPGTRLTVL.

This clone was counted ten times or more. The chain uses TRBV19 and TRBJ2-2; no reliable D call. The germline gives CDR1 LNHDA, CDR2 SQIVND (reference sequence). This CDR3 has 14 amino acids. The V end was cut by 2 bases, the J end by 5 bases, with 9 bases between. The CDR3 DNA sequence: TGTGCCAGTAGTATAAAGGCAGTAACCGGGGAGCTGTTTTTT. Protein product: CASSIKAVTGELFF.

This clone was seen a handful of times. CDR3 sequence reads: CASSVNQRIGGYTF. The DNA of the CDR3 is TGTGCCAGCAGCGTTAACCAGAGGATAGGCGGCTACACCTTC. The V gene is TRBV9, the J gene TRBJ1-2, with D uncertain. CDR1 and CDR2 (germline): SGDLS, YYNGEE. CDR3 length equals 14 residues. The V gene lost 2 bases and the J gene lost 8 bases, with 16 bases spanning the gap.

V gene TRBV18 combines with J gene TRBJ2-3; 10 nucleotides line up with TRBD2. V dropped 0 bases and J dropped 2; count of bases not matched to a gene: 2. CDR1 is KGHSH, CDR2 LQKENI, per germline. The CDR3 contains 16 residues. The CDR3 sequence is CASSPPSGRATDTQYF. DNA for the CDR3: TGTGCCAGCTCACCACCGAGCGGGAGGGCCACAGATACGCAGTATTTT.

This clone was seen only once. The V gene is TRBV7-2, the J gene TRBJ2-7; the D is unclear. The V end lost 3 bases, the J end lost 1 base, and 7 bases lay between the germline ends. The CDR3 covers 13 residues. Germline CDR1 and CDR2: SGHTA and FQGNSA. DNA for the CDR3: TGTGCCAGCAGCTTTCCAGGTTCCTACGAGCAGTACTTC. Its protein product is CASSFPGSYEQYF.

The chain employs TRBV28 and TRBJ1-5; 7 nucleotides align to TRBD1. V was pared by 8 bases and J by 2 bases, with 6 bases of the junction left unmatched. The CDR3 runs to 14 residues. Germline CDR1 and CDR2: MDHEN and SYDVKM. CDR3 coding DNA: TGTGCCAGCGAGGTAGGGGGCCGCAATCAGCCCCAGCATTTT. It codes for CASEVGGRNQPQHF.

The chain combines TRBV6-5 with TRBJ1-5; D not certain. The CDR3 is 13 residues long. Trimming pared 0 bases from V and 4 bases from J, leaving 4 bases between. CDR1 is MNHEY and CDR2 is SVGAGI in the germline V gene. CDR3 bases: TGTGCCAGCAGTTACTCGAGGAATCAGCCCCAGCATTTT. Encoded protein: CASSYSRNQPQHF.

The chain recombines TRBV2 with TRBJ1-1, with TRBD1 matching over 7 bases. The V gene's germline CDR1 is SNHLY and CDR2 FYNNEI. The V gene end was trimmed by 6 bases and the J gene end by 4 bases; junction bases not matched to a gene: 8. CDR3 length: 14 amino acids. The CDR3 protein is CASSVDRAITEAFF. CDR3 in DNA: TGTGCCAGCAGCGTAGACAGGGCAATCACTGAAGCTTTCTTT.

The V and J genes are TRBV29-1 and TRBJ2-5; no clear D gene. Looked up from germline, CDR1 is SQVTM and CDR2 is ANQGSEA. The V end was cut by 3 bases, the J end by 1 base, with 6 bases between. The CDR3 is 12 amino acids. The CDR3 DNA reads TGCAGCGTTGACTTGGTCCAAGAGACCCAGTACTTC. Protein product: CSVDLVQETQYF.

This clone has at least ten counts. This sequence joins TRBV6-1 and TRBJ2-7, with D maybe TRBD2 (6 bases). The CDR3 has 15 amino acids. V was trimmed by 10 bases and J by 2 bases, leaving 21 bases between them. Germline CDR1 and CDR2: MNHNS and SASEGT. The CDR3 DNA sequence: TGTGCCACCTCGCCACGTGGGGGGTGGACCTACGAGCAGTACTTC. Translated, it gives CATSPRGGWTYEQYF.

The chain is built from TRBV19 and TRBJ2-1; no clear D. The CDR3 contains 10 residues. CDR1 and CDR2 (germline): LNHDA, SQIVND (reference sequence). Trimming removed 5 bases at V and 5 bases at J, with 1 base between. CDR3 amino acids: CASSHNEQFF. The CDR3 coding sequence is TGTGCCAGTAGTCACAATGAGCAGTTCTTC.

The V gene is TRBV27, the J gene TRBJ2-5; tentatively, D is TRBD1 (6 bases). Germline V gene sequence: CDR1 MNHEY, CDR2 SMNVEV (reference sequence). Trimming pared 5 bases from V and 2 bases from J, leaving 18 bases between. The CDR3 length is 16 residues. This CDR3 is CASSPGARGLQETQYF. The CDR3 coding sequence is TGTGCCAGCAGTCCAGGTGCCAGGGGCCTGCAAGAGACCCAGTACTTC.

This clone has a count of ten or more. One end of the junction fails to match germline, which may point to a read error. J is TRBJ1-2 and V is TRBV29-1; D is possibly TRBD1 (5 bases). Germline-derived CDR1 and CDR2 are SQVTM and ANQGSEA. The CDR3 extends over 12 amino acids. The CDR3 DNA sequence: TGCAGCGTTAGTGGGGGTCGATATGCCTACACCTTC. Its protein product is CSVSGGRYAYTF. The full variable domain, completed using reference TRBV29-1 and TRBJ1-2, is SAVISQKPSRDICQRGTSLTIQCQVDSQVTMMFWYRQQPGQSLTLIATANQGSEATYESGFVIDKFPISRPNLTFSTLTVSNMSPEDSSIYLCSVSGGRYAYTFGSGTRLTVV.